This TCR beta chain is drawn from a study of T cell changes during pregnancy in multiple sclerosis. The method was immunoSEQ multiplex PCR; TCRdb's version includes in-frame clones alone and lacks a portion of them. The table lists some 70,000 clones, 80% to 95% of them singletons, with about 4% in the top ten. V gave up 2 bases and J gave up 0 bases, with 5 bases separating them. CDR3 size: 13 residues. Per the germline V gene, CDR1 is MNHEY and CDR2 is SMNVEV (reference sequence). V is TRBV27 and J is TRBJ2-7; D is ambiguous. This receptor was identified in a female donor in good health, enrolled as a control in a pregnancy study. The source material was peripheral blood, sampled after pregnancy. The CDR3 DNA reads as TGTGCCAGCAGTTTAACCGGCTCCTACGAGCAGTACTTC. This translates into CASSLTGSYEQYF.